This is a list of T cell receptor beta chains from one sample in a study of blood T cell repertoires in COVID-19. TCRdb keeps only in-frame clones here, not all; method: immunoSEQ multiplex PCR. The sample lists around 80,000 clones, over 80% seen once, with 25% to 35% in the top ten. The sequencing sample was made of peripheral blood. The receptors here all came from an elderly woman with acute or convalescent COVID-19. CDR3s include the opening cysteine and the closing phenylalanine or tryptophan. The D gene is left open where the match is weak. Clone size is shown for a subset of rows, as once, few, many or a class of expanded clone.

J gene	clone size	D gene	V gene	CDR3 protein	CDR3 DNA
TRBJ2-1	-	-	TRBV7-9	CASSPQDNEQFF	TGTGCCAGCAGCCCCCAGGACAATGAGCAGTTCTTC
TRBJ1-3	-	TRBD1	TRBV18	CASSPLTGVDTIYF	TGTGCCAGCTCACCACTGACAGGGGTGGACACCATATATTTT
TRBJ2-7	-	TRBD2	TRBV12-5	CASGLARGSGNSYEQYF	TGTGCTAGTGGTTTGGCCCGGGGTAGCGGGAACTCCTACGAGCAGTACTTC
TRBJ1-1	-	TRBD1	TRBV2	CASSEGQGATAFF	TGTGCCAGCAGTGAAGGGCAGGGGGCTACGGCTTTCTTT
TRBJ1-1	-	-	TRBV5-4	CASSRTPGDEAFF	TGTGCCAGCAGCCGGACACCAGGGGATGAAGCTTTCTTT
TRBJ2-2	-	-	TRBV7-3	CATQRMGNTGELFF	TGTGCCACCCAGAGGATGGGTAACACCGGGGAGCTGTTTTTT
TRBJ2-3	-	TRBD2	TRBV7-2	CASSTRLAGTDTQYF	TGTGCCAGCTCAACCCGGCTAGCGGGCACAGATACGCAGTATTTT
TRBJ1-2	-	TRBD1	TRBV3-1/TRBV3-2	CASSQPSGTGGRNYGYTF	TGTGCCAGCAGCCAACCCTCCGGGACAGGGGGACGGAACTATGGCTACACCTTC
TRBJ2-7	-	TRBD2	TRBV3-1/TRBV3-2	CASSQEGLGGHEQYF	TGTGCCAGCAGCCAAGAGGGACTAGGGGGGCACGAGCAGTACTTC
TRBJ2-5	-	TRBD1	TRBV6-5	CASSPTGVQETQYF	TGTGCCAGCAGTCCGACAGGGGTTCAAGAGACCCAGTACTTC
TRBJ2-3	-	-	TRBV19	CASSASTATDTQYF	TGTGCCAGTTCAGCTAGCACTGCAACAGATACGCAGTATTTT
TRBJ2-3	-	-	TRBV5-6	CASSLTSWDDTQYF	TGTGCCAGCAGCTTGACTAGCTGGGACGATACGCAGTATTTT
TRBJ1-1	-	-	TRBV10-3	CAIRVEGNTEAFF	TGTGCCATCAGAGTGGAGGGGAACACTGAAGCTTTCTTT
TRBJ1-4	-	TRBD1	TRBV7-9	CASSFRTGLEKLFF	TGTGCCAGCAGCTTCAGGACAGGGTTGGAAAAACTGTTTTTT
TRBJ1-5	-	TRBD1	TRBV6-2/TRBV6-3	CASSPGTGGHQPQHF	TGTGCCAGCAGTCCCGGGACAGGGGGCCATCAGCCCCAGCATTTT
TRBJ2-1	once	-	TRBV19	CASSRGVEGRNEQFF	TGTGCCAGTAGCCGCGGGGTTGAAGGGAGGAATGAGCAGTTCTTC